This record concerns one TCR beta chain sequence. It lacks a known antigen. Base-call qualities are not available, and no considerably larger clone is one nucleotide away. The immunoSEQ Assay, a bias-controlled multiplex PCR, was used to amplify TCRbeta CDR3 regions from genomic DNA. The authors processed their data as follows. Within the assay, amplification of reference gene primers was used to estimate how many nucleated cells each sample contained. To quantify the absolute abundance of each unique TCRbeta CDR3 rearrangement, sequence reads were collapsed and filtered. For each sample, productive Simpson clonality was calculated as the square root of Simpson's diversity index across productive rearrangements. As stored in TCRdb, this immuneACCESS dataset retains in-frame rearrangements with V and J assigned. A fraction of the clones does not appear; measured against another copy, unresolved V genes explain less than half of the discrepancy, and the remainder lacks a known reason. Clone size and the V and J calls come from that table; the DNA yielded D and trimming. This sample holds about 78,000 clones; around 90% were observed only once. Approximately 0.74% of the sample rests with the top ten.

Each collaborating institution followed its own protocols to collect whole blood in K2EDTA tubes. For TCRbeta analysis, collaborator samples were shipped as frozen whole blood, as isolated PBMCs, or as DNA extracted from either sample type. This sample stems from a study of blood T cell repertoires in COVID-19 (dated by TCRdb to about 2020). Turning to the overall study: Samples from collaborators originated in the United States, Italy and Spain and spanned both the acute and convalescent phases of COVID-19. A de-identified subject ID, COVID-19 status, age in years and sex were almost always included in the sample metadata. The dataset comprised deeply sampled blood TCRbeta repertoires from subjects exposed to, actively infected with, or recovered from COVID-19. Samples came from the ongoing ImmuneRACE study (first 160 participants) plus 1,254 subjects from 6 global collaborators. HLA class I and class II types, where available, came from metadata supplied by the sample provider rather than from assay-based typing. A freely available public database, intended as a resource for researchers studying the immune response to SARS-CoV-2, is where the repertoires were released. The prospective study material was composed of cDNA or gDNA derived from T cells, B-cell-depleted T cells, or PBMCs.

Based on the germline V gene (reference sequence), the CDR1 and CDR2 sequences are LNHDA and SQIVND. The CDR3, from cysteine to phenylalanine, totals 11 residues. The DNA shown is the 33-base CDR3, in frame from base 1. V is clipped by 4 bases and J by 8 bases, and the sequence between their germline boundaries is 8 bases long. Paper-wide results and their limitations: The quantity of clinical and demographic metadata differed by source and by participant and was supplied without curation.

The clonotype comes from a woman of 80 years or more with acute or convalescent COVID-19. In this chain, TRBV19 is recombined with TRBJ1-2; TRBD1 is possibly the D segment (5 matching bases). Sequencing was carried out using peripheral blood. CDR3 reads: CASSTGVGYTF. The nucleotide sequence is given as TGTGCCAGTAGTACGGGGGTCGGCTACACCTTC. With all but the CDR3 taken from the reference TRBV19 and TRBJ1-2 genes, the full variable domain is: DGGITQSPKYLFRKEGQNVTLSCEQNLNHDAMYWYRQDPGQGLRLIYYSQIVNDFQKGDIAEGYSVSREKKESFPLTVTSAQKNPTAFYLCASSTGVGYTFGSGTRLTVV.